A selection of T cell receptor beta chains follows, all from one sample in a study of identical twins. In TCRdb, the 5' RACE reads were re-called with MiXCR into one record per CDR3 protein. The data show fewer than 250,000 distinct CDR3 sequences, approximately 15% seen once. The sample was also reused in another study, on T cells expressing NK-cell markers.

The sequenced sample consisted of CD8+ T cells sorted from blood. Every receptor here comes from a woman between 18 and 29 years old in good health. CDR3s include the opening cysteine and the closing phenylalanine or tryptophan. A D gene is named only where the DNA matches it firmly. A clone size is listed for some rows: how often the clone was seen (once, few, many), or a class if it is expanded.

D gene: TRBD2
clone size: -
V gene: TRBV20-1
J gene: TRBJ2-3
CDR3 DNA: TGCAGCTCCGCGGTGGGAGGGCCTCGGGATACGCAGTATTTT
CDR3 protein: CSSAVGGPRDTQYF

D gene: -
clone size: few
V gene: TRBV10-3
J gene: TRBJ1-1
CDR3 DNA: TGTGCCATAAGGGCTACTACAGCTGAAGCTTTCTTT
CDR3 protein: CAIRATTAEAFF

D gene: -
clone size: few
V gene: TRBV29-1
J gene: TRBJ2-1
CDR3 DNA: TGCAGCGTTGAAGGGGTAGCGGACAATGAGCAGTTCTTC
CDR3 protein: CSVEGVADNEQFF

D gene: -
clone size: few
V gene: TRBV11-1
J gene: TRBJ2-3
CDR3 DNA: TGTGCCAGCAGCCCGACCGGGACCACTAATATTACCTTAAGCACAGATACGCAGTATTTT
CDR3 protein: CASSPTGTTNITLSTDTQYF

D gene: TRBD2
clone size: -
V gene: TRBV27
J gene: TRBJ2-1
CDR3 DNA: TGTGCCAGCACCCAAGCGGGAGGGCGGAATGAGCAGTTCTTC
CDR3 protein: CASTQAGGRNEQFF

D gene: TRBD2
clone size: -
V gene: TRBV9
J gene: TRBJ2-2
CDR3 DNA: TGTGCCAGCAGCCCCCGGACTAGCATCCCCGGGGAGCTGTTTTTT
CDR3 protein: CASSPRTSIPGELFF

D gene: TRBD1
clone size: many
V gene: TRBV3-1
J gene: TRBJ2-5
CDR3 DNA: TGTGCCAGCAGCCAAGAAGGGGACAGGGGCCTTGACCTATACCAAGAGACCCAGTACTTC
CDR3 protein: CASSQEGDRGLDLYQETQYF

D gene: -
clone size: -
V gene: TRBV20-1
J gene: TRBJ2-1
CDR3 DNA: TGCAGTGCTGGGGGCGGGGCAGATGAGCAGTTCTTC
CDR3 protein: CSAGGGADEQFF

D gene: -
clone size: -
V gene: TRBV29-1
J gene: TRBJ1-4
CDR3 DNA: TGCAGCGTTGGACCACGAGTGGAGAGTGAAAAACTGTTTTTT
CDR3 protein: CSVGPRVESEKLFF

D gene: TRBD2
clone size: -
V gene: TRBV28
J gene: TRBJ2-2
CDR3 DNA: TGTGCCAGCAGTCCAGGGACTAGCGGGGACTTCAACACCGGGGAGCTGTTTTTT
CDR3 protein: CASSPGTSGDFNTGELFF

D gene: -
clone size: -
V gene: TRBV12-3/TRBV12-4
J gene: TRBJ2-6
CDR3 DNA: TGTGCCAGCACCAACGATCCCTCTGGGGCCAACGTCCTGACTTTC
CDR3 protein: CASTNDPSGANVLTF

D gene: TRBD1
clone size: few
V gene: TRBV29-1
J gene: TRBJ2-3
CDR3 DNA: TGCAGCGTTCAGAAGACAGGGGGCACAGATACGCAGTATTTT
CDR3 protein: CSVQKTGGTDTQYF

D gene: -
clone size: few
V gene: TRBV10-3
J gene: TRBJ2-7
CDR3 DNA: TGTGCCATCCTGCGGACGGAGGGCGAGCAGTACTTC
CDR3 protein: CAILRTEGEQYF

D gene: TRBD2
clone size: -
V gene: TRBV5-6
J gene: TRBJ2-1
CDR3 DNA: TGTGCCAGCAGCTTGGCCCCTTGGCGGGAGCTTTACAATGAGCAGTTCTTC
CDR3 protein: CASSLAPWRELYNEQFF

D gene: -
clone size: many
V gene: TRBV4-3
J gene: TRBJ2-1
CDR3 DNA: TGCGCCAGCAGCCAGACGGCTGGGGGGACGAAGTTCTTC
CDR3 protein: CASSQTAGGTKFF

D gene: TRBD2
clone size: -
V gene: TRBV9
J gene: TRBJ2-1
CDR3 DNA: TGTGCCAGCAGCAGCTTAGCGGGAGGGTTCCTATACAATGAGCAGTTCTTC
CDR3 protein: CASSSLAGGFLYNEQFF

D gene: -
clone size: -
V gene: TRBV7-9
J gene: TRBJ2-3
CDR3 DNA: TGTGCCAGCAGCTCCCCCGACCCCGGGGCAGATACGCAGTATTTT
CDR3 protein: CASSSPDPGADTQYF

D gene: TRBD2
clone size: -
V gene: TRBV20-1
J gene: TRBJ2-5
CDR3 DNA: TGCAGTGCTCCTGATATTCGGACTAGCGGAACCCTCCTCCAAGAGACCCAGTACTTC
CDR3 protein: CSAPDIRTSGTLLQETQYF

D gene: -
clone size: -
V gene: TRBV6-1
J gene: TRBJ1-2
CDR3 DNA: TGTGCCAGCAGTGAAGGGAGTAGGTATGGCTACACCTTC
CDR3 protein: CASSEGSRYGYTF

D gene: TRBD2
clone size: many
V gene: TRBV7-9
J gene: TRBJ2-7
CDR3 DNA: TGTGCCTGGGGGGGAGGCCTCTACGAGCAGTACTTC
CDR3 protein: CAWGGGLYEQYF

D gene: -
clone size: -
V gene: TRBV25-1
J gene: TRBJ2-1
CDR3 DNA: TGTGCCAGCAGTGTTGCCCGAAATGAGCAGTTCTTC
CDR3 protein: CASSVARNEQFF

D gene: -
clone size: -
V gene: TRBV29-1
J gene: TRBJ2-2
CDR3 DNA: TGCAGCGTTGAAGACGGCAACACCGGGGAGCTGTTTTTT
CDR3 protein: CSVEDGNTGELFF

D gene: TRBD2
clone size: few
V gene: TRBV7-9
J gene: TRBJ2-7
CDR3 DNA: TGTGCCAGCAGCTCTACTAGCGGGCGGGAGCAGTACTTC
CDR3 protein: CASSSTSGREQYF

D gene: -
clone size: few
V gene: TRBV4-3
J gene: TRBJ1-4
CDR3 DNA: TGCGCCAGCAGCCAAGAGAAGGGACGTAATGAAAAACTGTTTTTT
CDR3 protein: CASSQEKGRNEKLFF

D gene: -
clone size: few
V gene: TRBV12-3/TRBV12-4
J gene: TRBJ2-7
CDR3 DNA: TGTGCCAGCAGTCGGGACCCTTATCCGGGCGAGCAGTACTTC
CDR3 protein: CASSRDPYPGEQYF

D gene: -
clone size: -
V gene: TRBV25-1
J gene: TRBJ2-1
CDR3 DNA: TGTGCCAGCAGGACCCCCCTCTACAATGAGCAGTTCTTC
CDR3 protein: CASRTPLYNEQFF

D gene: TRBD1
clone size: few
V gene: TRBV7-6
J gene: TRBJ2-4
CDR3 DNA: TGTGCCAGCAGCTTAGGGCTACAGGGGTCCGAGGGGATTCAGTACTTC
CDR3 protein: CASSLGLQGSEGIQYF

D gene: TRBD2
clone size: -
V gene: TRBV6-1
J gene: TRBJ2-1
CDR3 DNA: TGTGCCAGCAGGCCGAAACTAGCGCGGGAGGGAGAGCAGTTCTTC
CDR3 protein: CASRPKLAREGEQFF

D gene: -
clone size: few
V gene: TRBV12-3/TRBV12-4
J gene: TRBJ2-3
CDR3 DNA: TGTGCCAGCAGTTTTATGGCCCCCGCAGATACGCAGTATTTT
CDR3 protein: CASSFMAPADTQYF

D gene: -
clone size: few
V gene: TRBV7-9
J gene: TRBJ2-1
CDR3 DNA: TGTGCCAGCGGGGACTATGAGCAGTTCTTC
CDR3 protein: CASGDYEQFF

D gene: TRBD2
clone size: -
V gene: TRBV7-8
J gene: TRBJ2-1
CDR3 DNA: TGTGCCAGCAGCTTGGGGACTAGCGATGAGCAGTTCTTC
CDR3 protein: CASSLGTSDEQFF

D gene: -
clone size: -
V gene: TRBV7-2
J gene: TRBJ2-1
CDR3 DNA: TGTGCCAGCAGGCCGACGGGACTTTCCTACAATGAGCAGTTCTTC
CDR3 protein: CASRPTGLSYNEQFF

D gene: -
clone size: many
V gene: TRBV4-2
J gene: TRBJ2-5
CDR3 DNA: TGTGCCAGCAGCCAAGTATCCAGCGTGGAGACCCAGTACTTC
CDR3 protein: CASSQVSSVETQYF

D gene: -
clone size: -
V gene: TRBV7-9
J gene: TRBJ2-1
CDR3 DNA: TGTGCCAGCAGCACAGGGTTAATGAAGTTCTTC
CDR3 protein: CASSTGLMKFF

D gene: -
clone size: -
V gene: TRBV7-9
J gene: TRBJ2-7
CDR3 DNA: TGTGCCAGCAGCTGGTTAGGACTGGACCCCCCCTACGAGCAGTACTTC
CDR3 protein: CASSWLGLDPPYEQYF

D gene: -
clone size: few
V gene: TRBV12-3/TRBV12-4
J gene: TRBJ2-5
CDR3 DNA: TGTGCCAGCAGCCCTGGAGGGGGAGAGACCCAGTACTTC
CDR3 protein: CASSPGGGETQYF

D gene: -
clone size: -
V gene: TRBV3-1
J gene: TRBJ2-7
CDR3 DNA: TGTGCCAGCAGCCTATCCGCCGGGCGCGTACCCTACGAGCAGTACTTC
CDR3 protein: CASSLSAGRVPYEQYF

D gene: -
clone size: -
V gene: TRBV6-1
J gene: TRBJ1-2
CDR3 DNA: TGTGCCAGCATGAGTAACTATGGCTACACCTTC
CDR3 protein: CASMSNYGYTF

D gene: TRBD2
clone size: -
V gene: TRBV9
J gene: TRBJ2-3
CDR3 DNA: TGTGCCAGCAGCCTAGGGGGGACTAGTCCAGATACGCAGTATTTT
CDR3 protein: CASSLGGTSPDTQYF

D gene: -
clone size: few
V gene: TRBV5-5
J gene: TRBJ2-1
CDR3 DNA: TGTGCCAGCAGCTTGGTCTTCGCTAGAAGCTCCTACAATGAGCAGTTCTTC
CDR3 protein: CASSLVFARSSYNEQFF

D gene: TRBD1
clone size: -
V gene: TRBV10-3
J gene: TRBJ1-5
CDR3 DNA: TGTGCCATCAGTGTCAAAGGACAGGGAGGGCAGCCCCAGCATTTT
CDR3 protein: CAISVKGQGGQPQHF

D gene: TRBD2
clone size: few
V gene: TRBV7-6
J gene: TRBJ2-1
CDR3 DNA: TGTGCCAGCAGCCACTTCTACGGGGGGGCCCCCGAGCAGTTCTTC
CDR3 protein: CASSHFYGGAPEQFF

D gene: TRBD1
clone size: -
V gene: TRBV9
J gene: TRBJ2-3
CDR3 DNA: TGTGCCAGCAGCGGGGGACAGGGAGAAACAGATACGCAGTATTTT
CDR3 protein: CASSGGQGETDTQYF

D gene: -
clone size: few
V gene: TRBV3-1
J gene: TRBJ2-3
CDR3 DNA: TGTGCCAGCAGCCAAGGACTATACTCAATCATGGATACGCAGTATTTT
CDR3 protein: CASSQGLYSIMDTQYF

D gene: TRBD1
clone size: -
V gene: TRBV7-8
J gene: TRBJ2-3
CDR3 DNA: TGTGCCAGCAGCTTCAGGGGGCCGGGAGATACGCAGTATTTT
CDR3 protein: CASSFRGPGDTQYF

D gene: -
clone size: -
V gene: TRBV7-9
J gene: TRBJ2-3
CDR3 DNA: TGTGCCAGCAGCTTTGCGGACTGGGACCATACGCAGTATTTT
CDR3 protein: CASSFADWDHTQYF

D gene: -
clone size: -
V gene: TRBV4-2
J gene: TRBJ2-5
CDR3 DNA: TGTGCCAGCAGCCCCCAGGACCCATGGGAGACCCAGTACTTC
CDR3 protein: CASSPQDPWETQYF

D gene: -
clone size: many
V gene: TRBV12-3/TRBV12-4
J gene: TRBJ2-5
CDR3 DNA: TGTGCCAGCAGTTTACCCGAGGAGACCCAGTACTTC
CDR3 protein: CASSLPEETQYF

D gene: TRBD2
clone size: many
V gene: TRBV12-3/TRBV12-4
J gene: TRBJ2-7
CDR3 DNA: TGTGCCAGCAGTTTCGCTAGCGGCGGTTACGAGCAGTACTTC
CDR3 protein: CASSFASGGYEQYF

D gene: -
clone size: -
V gene: TRBV7-9
J gene: TRBJ2-3
CDR3 DNA: TGTGCCAGCATCTCCTCCACTTCTAGCACAGATACGCAGTATTTT
CDR3 protein: CASISSTSSTDTQYF

D gene: -
clone size: -
V gene: TRBV5-1
J gene: TRBJ2-2
CDR3 DNA: TGCGCCAGCAGCTTGGGGTGGGGTCCGAACACCGGGGAGCTGTTTTTT
CDR3 protein: CASSLGWGPNTGELFF

D gene: -
clone size: few
V gene: TRBV9
J gene: TRBJ2-1
CDR3 DNA: TGTGCCAGCAGCAACGCCTTCGAGGACCAGTTCTTC
CDR3 protein: CASSNAFEDQFF

D gene: -
clone size: few
V gene: TRBV27
J gene: TRBJ2-1
CDR3 DNA: TGTGCCAGCACCCAGCCCCCTTACAATGAGCAGTTCTTC
CDR3 protein: CASTQPPYNEQFF